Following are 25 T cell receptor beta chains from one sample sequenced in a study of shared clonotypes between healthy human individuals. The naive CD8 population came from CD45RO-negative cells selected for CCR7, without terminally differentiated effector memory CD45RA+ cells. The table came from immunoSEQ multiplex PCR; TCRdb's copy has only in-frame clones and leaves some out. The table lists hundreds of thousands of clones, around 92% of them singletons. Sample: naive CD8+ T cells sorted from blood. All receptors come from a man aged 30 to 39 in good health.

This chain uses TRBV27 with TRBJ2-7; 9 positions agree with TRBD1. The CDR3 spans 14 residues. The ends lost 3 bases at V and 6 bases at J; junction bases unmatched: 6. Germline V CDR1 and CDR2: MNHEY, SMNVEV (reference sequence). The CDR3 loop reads CASSFMTGGGEQYF. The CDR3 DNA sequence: TGTGCCAGCAGTTTCATGACAGGGGGGGGCGAGCAGTACTTC.

CDR3 in amino acids: CASSTPPGQGVVYYGYTF. Written as DNA, the CDR3 is TGTGCCAGCAGTACCCCACCGGGACAGGGGGTAGTTTACTATGGCTACACCTTC. The chain carries TRBV28 and TRBJ1-2, with 11 bases fitting TRBD1. From germline, CDR1 is MDHEN and CDR2 SYDVKM. The CDR3 has 18 residues. V dropped 5 bases and J dropped 3; count of bases not matched to a gene: 14.

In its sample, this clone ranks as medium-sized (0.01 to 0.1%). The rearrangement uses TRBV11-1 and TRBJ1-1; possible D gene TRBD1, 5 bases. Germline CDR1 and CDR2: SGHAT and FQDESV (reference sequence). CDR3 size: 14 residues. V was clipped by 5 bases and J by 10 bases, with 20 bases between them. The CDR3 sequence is CASSPEGTGFGAFF. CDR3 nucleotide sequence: TGTGCCAGCAGCCCCGAGGGGACGGGGTTCGGAGCTTTCTTT.

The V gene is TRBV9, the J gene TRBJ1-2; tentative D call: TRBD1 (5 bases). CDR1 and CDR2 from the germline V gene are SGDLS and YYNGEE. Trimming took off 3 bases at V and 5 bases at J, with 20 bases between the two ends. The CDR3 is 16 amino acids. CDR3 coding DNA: TGTGCCAGCAGCGCCCAAGACAGACCTATCATGTATGGCTACACCTTC. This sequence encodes CASSAQDRPIMYGYTF. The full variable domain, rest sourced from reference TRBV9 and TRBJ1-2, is DSGVTQTPKHLITATGQRVTLRCSPRSGDLSVYWYQQSLDQGLQFLIQYYNGEERAKGNILERFSAQQFPDLHSELNLSSLELGDSALYFCASSAQDRPIMYGYTFGSGTRLTVV.

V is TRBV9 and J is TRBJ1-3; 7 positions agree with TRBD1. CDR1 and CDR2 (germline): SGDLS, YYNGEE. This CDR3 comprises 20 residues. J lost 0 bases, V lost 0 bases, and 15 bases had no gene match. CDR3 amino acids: CASSVEVLDRITHSGNTIYF. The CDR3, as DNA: TGTGCCAGCAGCGTAGAGGTCTTGGACAGGATTACACACTCTGGAAACACCATATATTTT.

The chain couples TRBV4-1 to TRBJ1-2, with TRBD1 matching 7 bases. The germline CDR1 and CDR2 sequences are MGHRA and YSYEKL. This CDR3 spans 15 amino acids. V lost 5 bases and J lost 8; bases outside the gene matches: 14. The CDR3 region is CASSYDRDSNFGYTF. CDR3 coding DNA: TGCGCCAGCAGCTACGACCGGGACAGTAATTTCGGCTACACCTTC.

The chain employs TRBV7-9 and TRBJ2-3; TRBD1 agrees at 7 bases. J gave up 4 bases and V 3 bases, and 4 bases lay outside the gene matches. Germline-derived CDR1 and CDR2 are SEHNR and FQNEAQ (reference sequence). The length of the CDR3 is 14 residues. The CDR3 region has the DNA TGTGCCAGCAGCTTCGACAGGGCCCCAGATACGCAGTATTTT. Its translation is CASSFDRAPDTQYF.

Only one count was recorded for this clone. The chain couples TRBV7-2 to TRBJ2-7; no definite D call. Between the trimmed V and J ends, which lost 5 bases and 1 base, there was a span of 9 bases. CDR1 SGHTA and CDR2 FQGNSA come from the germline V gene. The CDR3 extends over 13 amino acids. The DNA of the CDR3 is TGTGCCAGCAGCCCCGGATATTCCTACGAGCAGTACTTC. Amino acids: CASSPGYSYEQYF.

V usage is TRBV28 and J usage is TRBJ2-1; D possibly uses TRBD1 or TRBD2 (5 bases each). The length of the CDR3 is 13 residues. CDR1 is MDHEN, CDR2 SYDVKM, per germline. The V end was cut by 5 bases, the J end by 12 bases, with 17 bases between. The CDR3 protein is CASSLAIGTGQFF. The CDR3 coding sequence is TGTGCCAGCAGTCTCGCGATCGGGACGGGGCAGTTCTTC.

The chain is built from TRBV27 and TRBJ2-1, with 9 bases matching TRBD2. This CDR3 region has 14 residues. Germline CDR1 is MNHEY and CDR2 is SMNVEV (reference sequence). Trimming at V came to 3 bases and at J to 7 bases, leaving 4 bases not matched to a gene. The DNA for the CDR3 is TGTGCCAGCAGTTTTGTAGCGGGAGAAAATGAGCAGTTCTTC. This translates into CASSFVAGENEQFF.

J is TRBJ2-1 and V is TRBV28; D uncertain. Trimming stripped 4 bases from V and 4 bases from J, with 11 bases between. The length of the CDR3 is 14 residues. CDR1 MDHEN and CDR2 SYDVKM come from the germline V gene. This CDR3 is CASSSYTLYNEQFF. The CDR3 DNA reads TGTGCCAGCAGTTCTTATACCCTGTACAATGAGCAGTTCTTC. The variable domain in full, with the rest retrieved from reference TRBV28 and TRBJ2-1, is DVKVTQSSRYLVKRTGEKVFLECVQDMDHENMFWYRQDPGLGLRLIYFSYDVKMKEKGDIPEGYSVSREKKERFSLILESASTNQTSMYLCASSSYTLYNEQFFGPGTRLTVL.

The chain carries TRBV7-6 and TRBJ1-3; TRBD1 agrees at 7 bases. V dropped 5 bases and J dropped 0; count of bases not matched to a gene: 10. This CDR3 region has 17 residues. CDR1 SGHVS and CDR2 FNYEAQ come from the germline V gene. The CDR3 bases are TGTGCCAGCAGCCCCGGACAGGTCACCTTCTCTGGAAACACCATATATTTT. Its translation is CASSPGQVTFSGNTIYF.

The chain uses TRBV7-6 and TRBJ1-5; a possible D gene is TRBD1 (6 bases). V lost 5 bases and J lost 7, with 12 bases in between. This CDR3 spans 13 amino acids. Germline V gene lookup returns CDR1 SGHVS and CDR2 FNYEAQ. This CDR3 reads CASSPGTNQPQHF. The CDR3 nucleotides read TGTGCCAGCAGCCCCGGGACAAACCAGCCCCAGCATTTT.

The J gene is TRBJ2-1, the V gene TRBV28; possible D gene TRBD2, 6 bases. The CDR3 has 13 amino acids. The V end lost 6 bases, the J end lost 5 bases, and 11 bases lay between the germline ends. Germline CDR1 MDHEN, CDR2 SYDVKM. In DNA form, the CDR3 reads TGTGCCAGCAGCCCAGGACTAAACAATGAGCAGTTCTTC. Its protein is CASSPGLNNEQFF.

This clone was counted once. The CDR3 region has the DNA TGTGCCAGCAGTTCCTCCGGGACAGTCTATCCTAACTATGGCTACACCTTC. It is translated as CASSSSGTVYPNYGYTF. The chain combines TRBV28 with TRBJ1-2; 7 positions agree with TRBD1. Germline CDR1 reads MDHEN; CDR2 reads SYDVKM. V trimming: 4 bases; J trimming: 0 bases; junction bases outside the gene matches: 11. The CDR3 totals 17 residues.

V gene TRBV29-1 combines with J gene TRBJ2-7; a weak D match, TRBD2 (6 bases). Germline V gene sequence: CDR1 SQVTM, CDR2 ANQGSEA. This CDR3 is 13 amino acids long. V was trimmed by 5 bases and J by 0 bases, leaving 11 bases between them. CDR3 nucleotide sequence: TGCAGCGTTTTAGCGGAGAGCTCCTACGAGCAGTACTTC. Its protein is CSVLAESSYEQYF.

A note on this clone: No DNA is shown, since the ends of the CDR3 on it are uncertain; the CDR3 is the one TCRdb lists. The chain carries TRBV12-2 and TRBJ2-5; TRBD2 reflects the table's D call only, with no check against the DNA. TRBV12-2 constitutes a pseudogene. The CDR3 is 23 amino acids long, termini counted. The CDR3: CASRLEVAVGTSGEQTPQETQYF.

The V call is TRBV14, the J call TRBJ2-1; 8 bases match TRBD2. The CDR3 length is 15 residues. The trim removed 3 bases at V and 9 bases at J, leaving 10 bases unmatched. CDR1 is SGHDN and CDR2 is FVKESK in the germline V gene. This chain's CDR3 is CASSHRGLAGREQFF. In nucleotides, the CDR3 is TGTGCCAGCAGCCACCGAGGACTAGCAGGACGTGAGCAGTTCTTC.

The CDR3 DNA is TGTGCCAGCAGTGCGCGGGGGCCTAATGAAAAACTGTTTTTT. This translates into CASSARGPNEKLFF. The gene calls are TRBV6-1 and TRBJ1-4; TRBD1 might be the D (6 bases). This CDR3 has 14 amino acids. Germline V gives CDR1 MNHNS, CDR2 SASEGT. Between the trimmed V and J ends, which lost 4 bases and 3 bases, there was a span of 9 bases.

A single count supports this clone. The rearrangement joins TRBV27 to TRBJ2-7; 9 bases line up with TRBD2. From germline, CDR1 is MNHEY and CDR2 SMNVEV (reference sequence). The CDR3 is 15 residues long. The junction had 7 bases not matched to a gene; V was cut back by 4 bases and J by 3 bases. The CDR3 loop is CASSYRSGRIYEQYF. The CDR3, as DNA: TGTGCCAGCAGTTACCGGAGCGGGAGGATCTACGAGCAGTACTTC.

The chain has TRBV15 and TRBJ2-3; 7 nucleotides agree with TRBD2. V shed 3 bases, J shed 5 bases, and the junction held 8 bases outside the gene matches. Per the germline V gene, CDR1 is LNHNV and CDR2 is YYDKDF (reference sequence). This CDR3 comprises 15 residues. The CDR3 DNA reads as TGTGCCACCAGCAGGCCAAGCGGGACGAAAGATACGCAGTATTTT. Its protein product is CATSRPSGTKDTQYF. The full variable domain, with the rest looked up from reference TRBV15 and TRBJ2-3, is DAMVIQNPRYQVTQFGKPVTLSCSQTLNHNVMYWYQQKSSQAPKLLFHYYDKDFNNEADTPDNFQSRRPNTSFCFLDIRSPGLGDTAMYLCATSRPSGTKDTQYFGPGTRLTVL.

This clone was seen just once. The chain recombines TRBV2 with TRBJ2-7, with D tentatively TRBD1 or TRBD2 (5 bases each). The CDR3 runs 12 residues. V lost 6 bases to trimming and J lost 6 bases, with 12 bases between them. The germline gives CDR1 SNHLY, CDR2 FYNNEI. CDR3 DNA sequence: TGTGCCAGCAGACCCGGGGCAGCCGAGCAGTACTTC. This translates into CASRPGAAEQYF.

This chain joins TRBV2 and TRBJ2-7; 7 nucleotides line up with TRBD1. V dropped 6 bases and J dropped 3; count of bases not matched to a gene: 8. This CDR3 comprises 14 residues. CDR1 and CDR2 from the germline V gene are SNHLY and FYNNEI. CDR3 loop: CASSRGGQVYEQYF. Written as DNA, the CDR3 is TGTGCCAGCAGCCGAGGCGGACAGGTCTACGAGCAGTACTTC.

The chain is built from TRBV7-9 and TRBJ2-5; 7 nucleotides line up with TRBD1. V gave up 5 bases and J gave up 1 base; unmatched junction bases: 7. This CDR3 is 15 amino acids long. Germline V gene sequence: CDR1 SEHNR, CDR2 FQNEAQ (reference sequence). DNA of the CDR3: TGTGCCAGCAGCCGGGACAGAGAAATCCAAGAGACCCAGTACTTC. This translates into CASSRDREIQETQYF.

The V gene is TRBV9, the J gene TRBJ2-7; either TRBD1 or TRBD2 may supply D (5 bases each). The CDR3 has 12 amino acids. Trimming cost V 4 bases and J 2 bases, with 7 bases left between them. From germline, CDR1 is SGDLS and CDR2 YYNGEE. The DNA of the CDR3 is TGTGCCAGCAGCCCGGGACCCTACGAGCAGTACTTC. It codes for CASSPGPYEQYF.